This record looks at one T cell receptor (beta chain) sequence and its context. The record originates from a study of blood T cell repertoires in COVID-19. Study overall: From T cells, B-cell-depleted T cells, or PBMCs came the material, which was cDNA or gDNA.

CDR1 is MNHNS and CDR2 is SASEGT in the germline V gene. The CDR3 runs 13 residues. Trimming removed 0 bases at V and 4 bases at J, with 6 bases between. Per the study methods: Scientists estimated how many nucleated cells there were by amplifying reference gene primers. Clones were sequenced by immunoSEQ multiplex PCR, and TCRdb holds only the in-frame ones, with some missing. The V and J calls and clone size are taken from that table; D and trimming were inferred from the DNA. The repertoire holds 30,000 to 40,000 clones, around 80% seen once, with 1.5% to 2% in the top ten. The V and J genes are TRBV6-1 and TRBJ1-2, with D hard to call. The TCR comes from a man aged 55 to 70 with COVID-19, enrolled during active disease. Sequencing was carried out using peripheral blood. In nucleotides, the CDR3 is TGTGCCAGCAGTGAAGCAGGCGGCTATGGCTACACCTTC. Translated: CASSEAGGYGYTF.